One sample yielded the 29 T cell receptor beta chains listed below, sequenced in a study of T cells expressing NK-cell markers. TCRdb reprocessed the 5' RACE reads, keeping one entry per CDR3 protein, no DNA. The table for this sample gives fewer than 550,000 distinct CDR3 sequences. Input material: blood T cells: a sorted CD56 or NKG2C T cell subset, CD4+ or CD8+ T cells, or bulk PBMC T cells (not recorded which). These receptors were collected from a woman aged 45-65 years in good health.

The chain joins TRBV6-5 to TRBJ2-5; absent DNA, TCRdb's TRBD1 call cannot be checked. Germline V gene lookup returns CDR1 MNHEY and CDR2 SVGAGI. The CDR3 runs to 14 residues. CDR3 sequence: CASSTPRESETQYF.

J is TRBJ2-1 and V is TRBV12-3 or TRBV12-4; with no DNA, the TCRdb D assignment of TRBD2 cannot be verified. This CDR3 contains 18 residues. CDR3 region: CASSGKRTSGRSYNEQFF.

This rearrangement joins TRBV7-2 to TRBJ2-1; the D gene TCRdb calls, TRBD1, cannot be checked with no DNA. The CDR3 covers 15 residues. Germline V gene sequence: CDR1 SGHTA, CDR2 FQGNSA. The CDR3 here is CASSRTLPTYNEQFF.

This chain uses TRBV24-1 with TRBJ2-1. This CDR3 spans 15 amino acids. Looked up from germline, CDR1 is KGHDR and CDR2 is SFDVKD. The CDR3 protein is CATRLSQLFNNEQFF.

The CDR3 here is CASSLFGTANYGYTF. The chain joins TRBV5-1 to TRBJ1-2; TCRdb's assignment of TRBD1 cannot be checked, as there is no DNA. The CDR3 spans 15 residues. CDR1 and CDR2 (germline): SGHRS, YFSETQ.

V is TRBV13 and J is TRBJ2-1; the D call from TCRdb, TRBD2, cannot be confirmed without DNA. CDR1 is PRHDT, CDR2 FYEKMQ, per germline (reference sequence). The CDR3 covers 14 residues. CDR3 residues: CASAVGRLNNEQFF.

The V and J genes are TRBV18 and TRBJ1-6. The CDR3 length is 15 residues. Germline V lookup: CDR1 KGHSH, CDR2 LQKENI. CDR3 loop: CASSPKSTYNSPLHF.

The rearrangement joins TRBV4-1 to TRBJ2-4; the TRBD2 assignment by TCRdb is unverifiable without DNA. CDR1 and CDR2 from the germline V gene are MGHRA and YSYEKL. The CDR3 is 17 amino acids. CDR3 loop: CASSGEVGSGAKNIQYF.

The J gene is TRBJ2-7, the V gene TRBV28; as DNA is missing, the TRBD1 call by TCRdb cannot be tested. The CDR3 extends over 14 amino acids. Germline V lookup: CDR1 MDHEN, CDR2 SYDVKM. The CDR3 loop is CATTRGQGAYEQYF.

The CDR3 loop is CASRKKQGRAFF. V usage is TRBV11-3 and J usage is TRBJ1-1; the TCRdb D gene call, TRBD1, has no DNA to confirm it. The CDR3 sequence is 12 residues long. Germline V gene lookup returns CDR1 SGHNT and CDR2 YENEEA.

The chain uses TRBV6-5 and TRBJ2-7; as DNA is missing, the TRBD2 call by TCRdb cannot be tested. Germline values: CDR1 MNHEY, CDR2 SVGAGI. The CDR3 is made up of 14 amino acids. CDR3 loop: CASRGSGRGYEQYF.

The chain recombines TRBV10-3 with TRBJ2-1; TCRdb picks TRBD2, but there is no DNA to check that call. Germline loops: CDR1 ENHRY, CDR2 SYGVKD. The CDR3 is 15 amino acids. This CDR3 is CAISTRPDSYNEQFF.

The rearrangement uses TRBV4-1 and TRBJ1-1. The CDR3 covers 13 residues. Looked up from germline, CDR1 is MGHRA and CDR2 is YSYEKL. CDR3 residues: CASSPELNTEAFF.

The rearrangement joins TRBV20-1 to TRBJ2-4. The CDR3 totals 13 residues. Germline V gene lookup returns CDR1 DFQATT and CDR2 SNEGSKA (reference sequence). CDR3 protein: CSARTLAKNIQYF.

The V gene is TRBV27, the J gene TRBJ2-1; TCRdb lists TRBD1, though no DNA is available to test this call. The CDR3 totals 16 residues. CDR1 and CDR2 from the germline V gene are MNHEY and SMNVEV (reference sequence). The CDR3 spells CASSQPSRDRGREQFF.

The CDR3 sequence: CASSTLAGGVRDEQFF. The chain couples TRBV5-5 to TRBJ2-1; TCRdb outputs TRBD2, but without DNA this stays unchecked. The CDR3 is made up of 16 amino acids. Germline V lookup: CDR1 SGHKS, CDR2 YYEKEE (reference sequence). Drawing the rest from reference TRBV5-5 and TRBJ2-1, the complete variable domain is DAGVTQSPTHLIKTRGQQVTLRCSPISGHKSVSWYQQVLGQGPQFIFQYYEKEERGRGNFPDRFSARQFPNYSSELNVNALLLGDSALYLCASSTLAGGVRDEQFFGPGTRLTVL.

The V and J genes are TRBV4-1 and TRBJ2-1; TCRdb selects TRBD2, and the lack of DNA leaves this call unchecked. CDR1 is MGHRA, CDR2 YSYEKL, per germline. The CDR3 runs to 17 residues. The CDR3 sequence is CASSQPLAGGQYNEQFF.

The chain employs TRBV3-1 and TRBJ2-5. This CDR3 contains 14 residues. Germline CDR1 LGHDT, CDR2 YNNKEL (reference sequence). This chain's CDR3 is CASSQVERGETQYF.

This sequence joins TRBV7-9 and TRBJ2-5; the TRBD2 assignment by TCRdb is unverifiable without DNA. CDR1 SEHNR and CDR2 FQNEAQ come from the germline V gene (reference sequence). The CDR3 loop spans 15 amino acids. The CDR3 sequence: CASSSGLADQETQYF.

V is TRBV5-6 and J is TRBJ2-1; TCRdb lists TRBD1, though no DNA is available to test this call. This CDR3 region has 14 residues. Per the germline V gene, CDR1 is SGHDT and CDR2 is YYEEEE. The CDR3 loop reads CASIRGGAGNEQFF.

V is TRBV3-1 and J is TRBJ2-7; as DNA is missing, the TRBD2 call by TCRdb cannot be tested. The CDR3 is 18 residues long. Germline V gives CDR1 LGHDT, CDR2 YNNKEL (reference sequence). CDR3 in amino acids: CASSQGHRKLARSYEQYF.

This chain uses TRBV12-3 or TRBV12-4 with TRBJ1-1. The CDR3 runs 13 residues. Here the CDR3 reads CASRPTVTTEAFF.

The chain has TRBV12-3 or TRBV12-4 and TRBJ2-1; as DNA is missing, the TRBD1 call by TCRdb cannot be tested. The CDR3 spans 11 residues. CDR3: CASSLSGQQFF.

The CDR3 region is CASSPNSVNEQFF. The chain employs TRBV5-1 and TRBJ2-1; as DNA is missing, the TRBD2 call by TCRdb cannot be tested. Germline V gives CDR1 SGHRS, CDR2 YFSETQ. The CDR3 is made up of 13 amino acids.

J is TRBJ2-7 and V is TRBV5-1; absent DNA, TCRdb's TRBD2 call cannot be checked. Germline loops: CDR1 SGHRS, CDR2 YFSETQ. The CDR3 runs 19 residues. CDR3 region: CASSVGYGLAGFSSYEQYF.

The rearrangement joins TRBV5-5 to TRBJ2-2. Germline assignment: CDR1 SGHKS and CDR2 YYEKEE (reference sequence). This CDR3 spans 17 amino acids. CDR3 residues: CASSLDPSHPNTGELFF.

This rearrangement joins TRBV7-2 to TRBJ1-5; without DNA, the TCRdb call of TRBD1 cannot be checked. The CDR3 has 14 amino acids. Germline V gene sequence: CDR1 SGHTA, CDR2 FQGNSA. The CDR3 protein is CASSWITGDQPQHF.

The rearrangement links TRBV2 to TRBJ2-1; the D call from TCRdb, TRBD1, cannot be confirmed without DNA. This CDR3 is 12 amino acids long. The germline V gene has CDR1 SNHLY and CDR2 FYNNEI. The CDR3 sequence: CASSVNQGQQFF.

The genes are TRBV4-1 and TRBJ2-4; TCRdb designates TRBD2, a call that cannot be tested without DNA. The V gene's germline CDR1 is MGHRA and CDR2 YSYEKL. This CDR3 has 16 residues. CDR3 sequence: CASSQDASGRLGIQYF.